This T cell receptor (beta chain) was found in a study of shared clonotypes between healthy human individuals. General study results and limits: Donors were few, which limited the genetic and exposure-history diversity represented.

Genomic DNA per cell subset filled all wells of several immunoSEQ plates. Sequencing of unsorted PBMC DNA was carried out using ten immunoSEQ deep assay plates. Some clones are missing from TCRdb's copy, which holds only in-frame ones; the method was immunoSEQ multiplex PCR. This sample has approximately 460,000 clones; approximately 80% occur once, and the top ten carry around 13%. About this clone: Its antigen is currently unknown.

Everyone who donated was a Caucasian adult who lived in Nashville, Tennessee. From germline, CDR1 is SGHRS and CDR2 YFSETQ. The CDR3 length is 13 residues. Germline trimming cut 4 bases from V and 6 bases from J; bases unmatched to any gene: 2. Input material: PBMCs. The source of this sequence is a woman between 35 and 50 years old in good health. Some clones in this sample may be carry-over from other donors' samples. This chain joins TRBV5-1 and TRBJ2-2; 8 bases are shared with TRBD1. The CDR3 DNA reads as TGCGCCAGCAGCATGACAGGGGCCGGGGAGCTGTTTTTT. Translating it yields CASSMTGAGELFF.